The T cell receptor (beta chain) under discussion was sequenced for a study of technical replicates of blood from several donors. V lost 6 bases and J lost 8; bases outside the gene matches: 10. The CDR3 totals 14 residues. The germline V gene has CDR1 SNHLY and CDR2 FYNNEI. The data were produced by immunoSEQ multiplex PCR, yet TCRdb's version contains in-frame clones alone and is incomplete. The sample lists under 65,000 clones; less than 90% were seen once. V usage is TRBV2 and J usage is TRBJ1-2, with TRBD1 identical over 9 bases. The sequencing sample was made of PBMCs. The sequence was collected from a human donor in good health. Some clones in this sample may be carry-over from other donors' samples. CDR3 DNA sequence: TGTGCCAGCAGCCCCGGGACAGGGTATTTAGGCTACACCTTC. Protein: CASSPGTGYLGYTF.